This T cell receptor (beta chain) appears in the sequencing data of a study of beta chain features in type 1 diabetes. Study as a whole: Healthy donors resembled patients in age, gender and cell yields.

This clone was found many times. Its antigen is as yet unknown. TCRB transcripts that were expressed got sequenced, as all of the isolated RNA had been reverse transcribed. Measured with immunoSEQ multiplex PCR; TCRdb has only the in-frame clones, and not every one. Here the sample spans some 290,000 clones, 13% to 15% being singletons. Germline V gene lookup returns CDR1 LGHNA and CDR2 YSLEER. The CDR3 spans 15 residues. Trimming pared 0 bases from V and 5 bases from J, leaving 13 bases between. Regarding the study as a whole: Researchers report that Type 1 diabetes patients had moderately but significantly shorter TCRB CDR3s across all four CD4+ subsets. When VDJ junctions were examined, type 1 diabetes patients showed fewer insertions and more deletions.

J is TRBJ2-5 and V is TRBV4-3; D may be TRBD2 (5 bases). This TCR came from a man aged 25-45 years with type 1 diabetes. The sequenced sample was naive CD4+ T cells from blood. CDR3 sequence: CASSQDWARRETQYF. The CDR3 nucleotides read TGCGCCAGCAGCCAAGATTGGGCCCGGAGGGAGACCCAGTACTTC.